The rows below give T cell receptor beta chains drawn from one sample of a study of OX40 agonist ivuxolimab in advanced cancers. TCRdb's copy holds only in-frame clones and misses some; the assay was immunoSEQ multiplex PCR. The sample lists approximately 79,000 clones; 85% were seen once. The material sequenced was CD4+ or CD8+ T cells sorted from blood, taken in a trial of the OX40 agonist ivuxolimab. These receptors all come from an adult with an advanced solid tumor such as melanoma, head and neck, liver or kidney cancer. CDR3s include the opening cysteine and the closing phenylalanine or tryptophan. D genes are given only for firm matches. The size of a clone is reported for some rows only, either as once, few or many, or as a class for expanded clones.

j_gene	v_gene	abundance	d_gene	CDR3aa	CDR3nt
TRBJ1-3	TRBV30	-	-	CAWSEWQAGRNTIYF	TGTGCCTGGAGTGAATGGCAGGCAGGGAGGAACACCATATATTTT
TRBJ1-1	TRBV6-5	-	TRBD1	CASSYSPTGANTEAFF	TGTGCCAGCAGTTACTCGCCCACAGGGGCGAACACTGAAGCTTTCTTT
TRBJ2-7	TRBV6-6	-	-	CASSYPDGTYEQYF	TGTGCCAGCAGTTACCCTGACGGAACCTACGAGCAGTACTTC
TRBJ1-2	TRBV7-3	-	TRBD1	CASSFGTAYGYTF	TGTGCCAGCAGCTTCGGGACAGCCTATGGCTACACCTTC
TRBJ1-4	TRBV6-6	-	-	CASSSREGKEKLFF	TGTGCCAGCAGTTCCCGCGAGGGAAAGGAAAAACTGTTTTTT
TRBJ1-2	TRBV11-2	-	-	CASSLQGNYGYTF	TGTGCCAGCAGCTTACAGGGGAACTATGGCTACACCTTC
TRBJ2-7	TRBV30	once	-	CAWGGTAPGEQYF	TGTGCCTGGGGGGGGACAGCCCCTGGGGAGCAGTACTTC
TRBJ2-5	TRBV11-3	-	-	CASSLVLAQETQYF	TGTGCCAGCAGCTTAGTACTGGCCCAAGAGACCCAGTACTTC
TRBJ2-2	TRBV5-1	-	-	CASSLEGTVGELFF	TGCGCCAGCAGCTTGGAGGGGACCGTCGGGGAGCTGTTTTTT
TRBJ2-5	TRBV20-1	-	-	CSASRGGTQYF	TGCAGTGCTAGCAGGGGTGGGACCCAGTACTTC
TRBJ2-5	TRBV6-6	-	-	CASSYPGETQYF	TGTGCCAGCAGTTACCCGGGCGAGACCCAGTACTTC
TRBJ2-5	TRBV11-2	few	TRBD1	CASSLNRGYQETQYF	TGTGCCAGCAGCTTAAACAGGGGGTACCAAGAGACCCAGTACTTC
TRBJ2-7	TRBV6-5	-	-	CASRTVRENEQYF	TGTGCCAGCAGGACGGTTCGGGAGAACGAGCAGTACTTC
TRBJ1-5	TRBV30	-	-	CAWSVLGNSNQPQHF	TGTGCCTGGAGTGTATTAGGCAACAGCAATCAGCCCCAGCATTTT
TRBJ2-5	TRBV5-4	-	TRBD1	CASSPSTGGGETQYF	TGTGCCAGCAGCCCGTCAACAGGGGGAGGAGAGACCCAGTACTTC
TRBJ1-1	TRBV5-1	-	TRBD1	CASSFSTGQGVTFF	TGCGCCAGCAGCTTTAGCACGGGACAGGGGGTAACTTTCTTT
TRBJ2-3	TRBV23-1	many	-	CASSPSVAQITQYF	TGCGCCAGCAGTCCTTCGGTGGCACAGATAACGCAGTATTTT
TRBJ2-1	TRBV27	once	TRBD2	CASSLPQSSGGADNEQFF	TGTGCCAGCAGTTTACCCCAATCTAGCGGGGGGGCCGACAATGAGCAGTTCTTC
TRBJ1-3	TRBV11-3	-	-	CASSLPLRVSGNTIYF	TGTGCCAGCAGCTTACCCCTACGGGTCTCTGGAAACACCATATATTTT
TRBJ2-6	TRBV11-2	-	-	CASSVRFQARSGANVLTF	TGTGCCAGCAGCGTTAGGTTCCAGGCCCGCTCTGGGGCCAACGTCCTGACTTTC
TRBJ2-1	TRBV7-2	-	-	CASSRGLDYNEQFF	TGTGCCAGCAGCCGGGGACTTGATTACAATGAGCAGTTCTTC
TRBJ1-3	TRBV5-4	-	-	CASSHDGTVSGNTIYF	TGTGCCAGCAGCCACGATGGGACTGTCTCTGGAAACACCATATATTTT
TRBJ1-5	TRBV11-2	-	-	CASSQGEGNQPQHF	TGTGCCAGCAGCCAAGGTGAAGGGAATCAGCCCCAGCATTTT
TRBJ1-2	TRBV9	-	-	CASSVVRGENGYTF	TGTGCCAGCAGCGTAGTCAGGGGAGAGAATGGCTACACCTTC
TRBJ2-5	TRBV13	once	-	CASSQESGEGPETQYF	TGTGCCAGCAGCCAGGAATCGGGAGAGGGGCCGGAGACCCAGTACTTC
TRBJ1-4	TRBV19	-	-	CASSMTRDKEKLFF	TGTGCCAGTAGTATGACCAGGGATAAGGAAAAACTGTTTTTT
TRBJ2-5	TRBV7-6	-	-	CASTTLPRGSSIKETQYF	TGTGCCAGCACCACCCTCCCCCGGGGCTCCTCCATTAAAGAGACCCAGTACTTC
TRBJ2-7	TRBV10-3	-	TRBD1	CAVGQGLYEQYF	TGTGCCGTCGGACAGGGTTTATACGAGCAGTACTTC
TRBJ1-3	TRBV7-9	-	-	CASSMGRNSGNTIYF	TGTGCCAGCAGCATGGGCCGTAACTCTGGAAACACCATATATTTT
TRBJ1-5	TRBV30	-	-	CAWSRGEGNQPQHF	TGTGCCTGGAGTAGAGGGGAAGGCAATCAGCCCCAGCATTTT
TRBJ2-7	TRBV5-4	-	-	CASSLSSGGPSYEQYF	TGTGCCAGCAGCTTGAGTTCTGGCGGCCCATCCTACGAGCAGTACTTC
TRBJ2-7	TRBV27	-	TRBD2	CASSLYGLAGGSYEQYF	TGTGCCAGCAGTTTATATGGACTAGCGGGAGGTTCGTACGAGCAGTACTTC
TRBJ2-3	TRBV27	-	TRBD2	CASSRTSGGSSTDTQYF	TGTGCCAGCAGTCGGACTAGCGGGGGGTCCAGCACAGATACGCAGTATTTT
TRBJ1-2	TRBV19	-	-	CASSTTKSGYTF	TGTGCCAGTAGTACGACAAAGAGTGGCTACACCTTC
TRBJ1-2	TRBV20-1	-	-	CSASPGYTF	TGCAGTGCTTCACCCGGCTACACCTTC
TRBJ2-1	TRBV9	-	-	CASSASGNEQFF	TGTGCCAGCAGCGCTTCCGGGAATGAGCAGTTCTTC
TRBJ1-5	TRBV6-1	-	TRBD1	CASNPTGSNQPQHF	TGTGCCAGCAACCCGACAGGGTCCAATCAGCCCCAGCATTTT
TRBJ1-2	TRBV27	-	-	CASSLQFWGGATGRRGYTF	TGTGCCAGCAGTTTACAGTTTTGGGGAGGCGCCACAGGTCGGAGGGGCTACACCTTC
TRBJ2-2	TRBV4-2	-	TRBD2	CASRKGAPAGAQNTGELFF	TGTGCCAGCAGGAAAGGGGCCCCAGCGGGGGCGCAGAACACCGGGGAGCTGTTTTTT
TRBJ2-7	TRBV7-8	-	TRBD2	CASSFSGTSSLYEQYF	TGTGCCAGCAGTTTCTCCGGGACTAGCTCCCTTTACGAGCAGTACTTC
TRBJ1-2	TRBV15	-	-	CATSRGGGPYGYTF	TGTGCCACCAGCAGAGGGGGGGGGCCCTATGGCTACACCTTC
TRBJ2-2	TRBV29-1	-	-	CSVGTGELFF	TGCAGCGTGGGAACCGGGGAGCTGTTTTTT
TRBJ2-3	TRBV13	-	-	CASSLGGRSTDTQYF	TGTGCCAGCAGCTTAGGGGGCAGGAGTACAGATACGCAGTATTTT
TRBJ1-2	TRBV19	-	TRBD1	CASSQLDRGIGYTF	TGTGCCAGTAGCCAGCTGGACAGGGGAATCGGCTACACCTTC
TRBJ1-1	TRBV19	-	TRBD1	CASSIGGRDRRNTEAFF	TGTGCCAGTAGTATAGGAGGTCGGGACAGGAGGAACACTGAAGCTTTCTTT
TRBJ2-3	TRBV6-4	-	-	CASSRQIDTDTQYF	TGTGCCAGCAGTCGACAGATAGACACAGATACGCAGTATTTT
TRBJ1-2	TRBV6-5	-	-	CASSYGYGTYGYTF	TGTGCCAGCAGTTACGGATATGGTACCTATGGCTACACCTTC
TRBJ1-5	TRBV27	-	-	CASSLDRYNQPQHF	TGTGCCAGCAGCCTAGACAGATACAATCAGCCCCAGCATTTT
TRBJ2-5	TRBV6-6	-	-	CASSPRVETQYF	TGTGCCAGCAGCCCCCGGGTGGAGACCCAGTACTTC
TRBJ2-7	TRBV19	-	TRBD1	CASRNLGQGFSYEQYF	TGTGCCAGTAGGAACTTGGGACAGGGGTTTTCCTACGAGCAGTACTTC
TRBJ2-2	TRBV30	-	TRBD2	CAWIPQRELAGELFF	TGTGCCTGGATCCCCCAGCGGGAGTTGGCCGGGGAGCTGTTTTTT
TRBJ1-4	TRBV7-9	-	-	CASSSRRQVDANEKLFF	TGTGCCAGCAGCTCCAGGCGACAGGTCGACGCGAATGAAAAACTGTTTTTT
TRBJ2-3	TRBV4-1	-	-	CASSQVLTNGVDTQYF	TGCGCCAGCAGCCAAGTACTTACCAACGGTGTGGATACGCAGTATTTT
TRBJ2-3	TRBV7-9	-	TRBD1	CASSQQGPRTDTQYF	TGTGCCAGCAGCCAACAGGGGCCCCGGACAGATACGCAGTATTTT
TRBJ1-5	TRBV28	-	-	CASSLGWARGSNQPQHF	TGTGCCAGCAGTTTGGGGTGGGCCAGGGGTAGCAATCAGCCCCAGCATTTT
TRBJ2-3	TRBV5-6	once	-	CASSSRAKYTDTQYF	TGTGCCAGCAGCTCTCGTGCCAAGTACACAGATACGCAGTATTTT
TRBJ2-7	TRBV5-6	-	-	CASSLTGRQSSYEQYF	TGTGCCAGCAGCTTGACCGGACGGCAAAGCTCCTACGAGCAGTACTTC
TRBJ1-5	TRBV21-1	-	-	CASSGHHPQHF	TGTGCCAGCAGCGGGCATCACCCCCAGCATTTT
TRBJ1-1	TRBV11-3	many	-	CASSMGRNTEAFF	TGTGCCAGCAGTATGGGACGGAACACTGAAGCTTTCTTT